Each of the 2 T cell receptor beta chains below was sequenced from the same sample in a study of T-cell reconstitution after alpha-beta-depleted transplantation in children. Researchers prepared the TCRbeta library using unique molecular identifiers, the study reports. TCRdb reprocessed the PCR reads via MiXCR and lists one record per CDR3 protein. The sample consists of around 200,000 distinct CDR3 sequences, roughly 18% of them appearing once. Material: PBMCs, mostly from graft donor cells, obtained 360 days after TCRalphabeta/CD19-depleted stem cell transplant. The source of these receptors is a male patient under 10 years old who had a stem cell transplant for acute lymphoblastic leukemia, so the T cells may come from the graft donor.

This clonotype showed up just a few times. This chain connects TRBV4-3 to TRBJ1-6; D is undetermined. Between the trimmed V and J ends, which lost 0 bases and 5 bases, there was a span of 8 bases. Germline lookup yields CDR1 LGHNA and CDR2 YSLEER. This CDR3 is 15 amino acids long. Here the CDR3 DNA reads TGCGCCAGCAGCCAAGATTCACAAAATAATTCACCCCTCCACTTT. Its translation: CASSQDSQNNSPLHF.

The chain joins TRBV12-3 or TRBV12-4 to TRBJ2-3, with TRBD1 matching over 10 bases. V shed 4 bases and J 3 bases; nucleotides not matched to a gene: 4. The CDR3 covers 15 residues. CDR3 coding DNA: TGTGCCAGCAGTTCAGGGACAGGGGTAACAGATACGCAGTATTTT. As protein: CASSSGTGVTDTQYF.